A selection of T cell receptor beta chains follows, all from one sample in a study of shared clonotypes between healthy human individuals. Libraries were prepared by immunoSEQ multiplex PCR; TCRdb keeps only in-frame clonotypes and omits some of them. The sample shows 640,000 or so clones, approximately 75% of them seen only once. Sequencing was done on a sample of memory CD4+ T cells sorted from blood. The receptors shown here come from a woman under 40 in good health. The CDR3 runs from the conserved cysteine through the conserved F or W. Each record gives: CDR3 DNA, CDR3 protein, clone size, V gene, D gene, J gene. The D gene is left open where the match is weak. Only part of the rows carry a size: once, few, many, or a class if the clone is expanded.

TGTGCCAGCAGCTTACAAGGGGGCGACGAGCAGTACTTC,CASSLQGGDEQYF,NA,TRBV7-3,TRBD1,TRBJ2-7
TGTGCCAGTCGAGGTGGTTGGCCCCAGCATTTT,CASRGGWPQHF,NA,TRBV28,NA,TRBJ1-5
TGTGCCATCCCCGGGCCTTACTATGGCTACACCTTC,CAIPGPYYGYTF,many,TRBV6-1,NA,TRBJ1-2
TGTGCCGTCTATCAGGGCGCGAGCAATCAGCCCCAGCATTTT,CAVYQGASNQPQHF,NA,TRBV6-1,NA,TRBJ1-5
TGTGCCAGCAGCGGGGGACAGACCCAAGAGACCCAGTACTTC,CASSGGQTQETQYF,NA,TRBV5-4,TRBD1,TRBJ2-5
TGTGCCAGCAGCCAAGATTGGGGGTATGGCTACACCTTC,CASSQDWGYGYTF,NA,TRBV4-2,NA,TRBJ1-2
TGTGCCAGAGGGGGCCGGTTAAGCACAGATACGCAGTATTTT,CARGGRLSTDTQYF,NA,TRBV2,TRBD1,TRBJ2-3
TGTGCCAGCAGCTTGGTTTCGGCAGGGTCCGCTGGAAACACCATATATTTT,CASSLVSAGSAGNTIYF,NA,TRBV5-4,NA,TRBJ1-3
TGTGCCAGCAGTTTATCGGGCAGGGGGCGCGAGCAGTACTTC,CASSLSGRGREQYF,NA,TRBV27,TRBD1,TRBJ2-7
TGCGCCAGCAGCTTCCGAGGTACCCCAGGCGAGCAGTACTTC,CASSFRGTPGEQYF,NA,TRBV5-1,NA,TRBJ2-7
TGCGCCAGCAGCTACGACAGGGTTTTTGAGCAGTACTTC,CASSYDRVFEQYF,NA,TRBV5-1,TRBD1,TRBJ2-7
TGTGCCAGCAGCTTGGATAGTAACTACGAGCAGTACTTC,CASSLDSNYEQYF,few,TRBV11-3,NA,TRBJ2-7
TGTGCCATCAGGGGTTGGGGGTCGGGGGACGAGCAGTACTTC,CAIRGWGSGDEQYF,NA,TRBV10-3,NA,TRBJ2-7
TGTGCCAGCAGTGAAATAGATGCCTACACCTTC,CASSEIDAYTF,NA,TRBV6-6,NA,TRBJ1-2
TGTGCCAGCAGTTTAAACCCCACCGTCAGGGCAGGGCCCTACGAGCAGTACTTC,CASSLNPTVRAGPYEQYF,NA,TRBV28,NA,TRBJ2-7
TGTGCCAGCAGTCTATGGGGGGGACAGTTCGTCGAGCAGTACTTC,CASSLWGGQFVEQYF,NA,TRBV28,NA,TRBJ2-7
TGTGCCAGCAGCCTGGTAGGGGGCCCGAGCTCCTACAATGAGCAGTTCTTC,CASSLVGGPSSYNEQFF,NA,TRBV5-6,TRBD1,TRBJ2-1
TGTGCCAGCAGCCCGAGTAGCGGGCTGCTCTACGAGCAGTACTTC,CASSPSSGLLYEQYF,many,TRBV7-8,TRBD2,TRBJ2-7
TGTGCCAGCAATCGCAGAAGGGGCGAGCAGTACTTC,CASNRRRGEQYF,NA,TRBV28,NA,TRBJ2-7
TGTGCCAGCACTCCCATCGGGGGGAACACTGAAGCTTTCTTT,CASTPIGGNTEAFF,NA,TRBV25-1,NA,TRBJ1-1